This T cell receptor (beta chain) was sequenced during a study of glioma-infiltrating T cells after dendritic cell vaccination. Turning to the study itself: Dendritic cell vaccination trial patients had either newly diagnosed or recurrent glioblastoma. Between the early 2000s and the early 2010s, patients got autologous tumor lysate-pulsed dendritic cell vaccines. Study-wide findings and caveats: Higher TCR clonality did not directly relate to longer survival.

Germline-derived CDR1 and CDR2 are SGHTS and YDEGEE. The CDR3 runs 16 residues. With V trimmed by 0 bases and J by 5 bases, 8 bases remained unmatched. Up to about 2 ug genomic DNA was used for TCRB CDR3 amplification. The table came from immunoSEQ multiplex PCR; TCRdb's copy has only in-frame clones and leaves some out. The table lists roughly 100,000 clones, 80% to 90% of them singletons. Only one count was recorded for this clone. Its antigen is still unknown. This TCR derives from a human donor with glioblastoma. This material consisted of blood, taken before dendritic cell vaccination. The chain couples TRBV5-8 to TRBJ1-2; 9 bases align to TRBD1. CDR3 protein: CASSLGYRGPIYGYTF. In DNA, the CDR3 is TGTGCCAGCAGCTTGGGATACAGGGGGCCTATATATGGCTACACCTTC.